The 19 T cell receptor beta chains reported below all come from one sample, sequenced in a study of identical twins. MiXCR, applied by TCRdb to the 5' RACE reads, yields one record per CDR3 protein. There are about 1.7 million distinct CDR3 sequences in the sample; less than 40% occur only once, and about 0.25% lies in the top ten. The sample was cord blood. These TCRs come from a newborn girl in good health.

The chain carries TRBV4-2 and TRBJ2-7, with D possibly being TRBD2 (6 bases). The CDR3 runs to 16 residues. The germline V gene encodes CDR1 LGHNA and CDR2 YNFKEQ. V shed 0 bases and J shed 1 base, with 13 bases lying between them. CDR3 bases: TGTGCCAGCAGCCAAGAAACCCAGCGGGTATCCTACGAGCAGTACTTC. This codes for CASSQETQRVSYEQYF.

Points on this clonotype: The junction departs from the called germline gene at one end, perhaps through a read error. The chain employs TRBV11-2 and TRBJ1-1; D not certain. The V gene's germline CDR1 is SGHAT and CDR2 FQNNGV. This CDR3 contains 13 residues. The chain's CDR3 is CVSSLDINTEAFF. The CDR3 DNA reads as TGTGTCAGCAGCTTAGACATCAACACTGAAGCTTTCTTT.

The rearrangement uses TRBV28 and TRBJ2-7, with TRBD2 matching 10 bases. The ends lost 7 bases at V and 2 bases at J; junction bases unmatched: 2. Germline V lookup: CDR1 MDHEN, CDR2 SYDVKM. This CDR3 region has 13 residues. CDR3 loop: CASNGLAAYEQYF. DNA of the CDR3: TGTGCCAGCAACGGACTAGCGGCCTACGAGCAGTACTTC.

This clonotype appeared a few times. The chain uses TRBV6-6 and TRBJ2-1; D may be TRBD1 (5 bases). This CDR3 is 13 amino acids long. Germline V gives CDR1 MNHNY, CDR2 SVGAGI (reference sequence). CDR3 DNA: TGTGCTACCAGGGCGGATCGGGTTGGTGAGCAGTTCTTC. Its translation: CATRADRVGEQFF.

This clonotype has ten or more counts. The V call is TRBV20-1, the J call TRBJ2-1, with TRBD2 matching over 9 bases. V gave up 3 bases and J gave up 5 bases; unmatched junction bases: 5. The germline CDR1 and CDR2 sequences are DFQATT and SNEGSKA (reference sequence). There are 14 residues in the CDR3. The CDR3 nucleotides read TGCAGTGCTAGTGGTCTAGCGGGGCACAATGAGCAGTTCTTC. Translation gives CSASGLAGHNEQFF.

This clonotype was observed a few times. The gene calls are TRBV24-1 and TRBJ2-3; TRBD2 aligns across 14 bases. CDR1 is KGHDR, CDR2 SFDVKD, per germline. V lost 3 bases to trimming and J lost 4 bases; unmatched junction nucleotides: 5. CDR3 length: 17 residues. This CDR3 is CATSDPGTSGSSDTQYF. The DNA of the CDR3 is TGTGCCACCAGTGATCCCGGGACTAGCGGGAGCTCAGATACGCAGTATTTT.

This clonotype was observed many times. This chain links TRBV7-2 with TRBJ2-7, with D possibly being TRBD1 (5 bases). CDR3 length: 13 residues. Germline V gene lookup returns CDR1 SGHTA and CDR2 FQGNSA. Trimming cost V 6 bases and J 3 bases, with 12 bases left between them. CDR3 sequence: CASSFRGNYEQYF. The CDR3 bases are TGTGCCAGCAGTTTTAGGGGAAACTACGAGCAGTACTTC.

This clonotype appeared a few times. Written as DNA, the CDR3 is TGCGCCAGCAGCTTATCGACGCTGAACACTGAAGCTTTCTTT. Protein product: CASSLSTLNTEAFF. This chain joins TRBV5-1 and TRBJ1-1, with D unclear. The CDR3 is 14 amino acids. V lost 2 bases to trimming and J lost 0 bases, with 8 bases between them. Germline V CDR1 and CDR2: SGHRS, YFSETQ.

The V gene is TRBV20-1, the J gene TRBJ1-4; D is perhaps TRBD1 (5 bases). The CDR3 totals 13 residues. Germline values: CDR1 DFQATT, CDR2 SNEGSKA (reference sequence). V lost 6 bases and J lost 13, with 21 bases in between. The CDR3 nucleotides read TGCAGTGCCGCTAGACAGTCGGTCGACGGACTGTTTTTT. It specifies CSAARQSVDGLFF.

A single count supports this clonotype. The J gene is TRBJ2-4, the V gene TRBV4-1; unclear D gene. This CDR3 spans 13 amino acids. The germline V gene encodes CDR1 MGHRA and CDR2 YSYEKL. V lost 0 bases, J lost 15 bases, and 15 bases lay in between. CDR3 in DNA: TGCGCCAGCAGCCAAGATCTTAACACCGTAGGGTACTTC. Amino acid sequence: CASSQDLNTVGYF.

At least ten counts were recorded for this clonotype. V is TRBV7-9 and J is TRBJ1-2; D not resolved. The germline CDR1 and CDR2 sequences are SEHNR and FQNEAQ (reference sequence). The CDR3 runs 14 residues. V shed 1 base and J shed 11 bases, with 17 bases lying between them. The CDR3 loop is CASSLVISLLGYTF. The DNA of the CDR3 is TGTGCCAGCAGCTTAGTGATTTCCCTATTGGGGTACACCTTC.

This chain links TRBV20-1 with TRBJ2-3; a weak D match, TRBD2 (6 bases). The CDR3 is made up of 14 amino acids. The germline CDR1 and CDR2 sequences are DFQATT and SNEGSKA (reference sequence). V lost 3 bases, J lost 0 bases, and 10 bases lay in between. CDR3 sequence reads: CSARQAGSTDTQYF. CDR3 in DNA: TGCAGTGCTAGGCAGGCGGGAAGCACAGATACGCAGTATTTT.

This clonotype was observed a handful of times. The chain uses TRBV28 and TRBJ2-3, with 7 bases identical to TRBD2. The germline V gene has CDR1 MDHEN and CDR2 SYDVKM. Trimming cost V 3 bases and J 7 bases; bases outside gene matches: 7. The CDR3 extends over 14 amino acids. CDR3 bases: TGTGCCAGCAGTTTCGGGCGGGAGCTAAATACGCAGTATTTT. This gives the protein CASSFGRELNTQYF. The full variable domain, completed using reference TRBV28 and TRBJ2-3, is DVKVTQSSRYLVKRTGEKVFLECVQDMDHENMFWYRQDPGLGLRLIYFSYDVKMKEKGDIPEGYSVSREKKERFSLILESASTNQTSMYLCASSFGRELNTQYFGPGTRLTVL.

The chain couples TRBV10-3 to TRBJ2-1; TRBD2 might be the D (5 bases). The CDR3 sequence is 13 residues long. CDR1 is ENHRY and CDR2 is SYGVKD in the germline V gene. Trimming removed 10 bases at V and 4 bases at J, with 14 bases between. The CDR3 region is CATRSGGYNEQFF. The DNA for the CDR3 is TGTGCCACGAGAAGCGGAGGATACAATGAGCAGTTCTTC.

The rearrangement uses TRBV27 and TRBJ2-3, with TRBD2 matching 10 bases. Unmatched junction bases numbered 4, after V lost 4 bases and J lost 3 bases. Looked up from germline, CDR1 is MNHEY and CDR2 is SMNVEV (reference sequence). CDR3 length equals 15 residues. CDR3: CASSWASGSTDTQYF. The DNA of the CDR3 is TGTGCCAGCAGTTGGGCTAGCGGGAGTACAGATACGCAGTATTTT.

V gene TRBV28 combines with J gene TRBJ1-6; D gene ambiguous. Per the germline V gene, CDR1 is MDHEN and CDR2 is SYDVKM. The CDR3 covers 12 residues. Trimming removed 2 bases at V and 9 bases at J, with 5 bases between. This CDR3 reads CASSLVISPLHF. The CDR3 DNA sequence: TGTGCCAGCAGTTTAGTCATTTCACCCCTCCACTTT. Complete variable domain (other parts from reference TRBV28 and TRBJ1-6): DVKVTQSSRYLVKRTGEKVFLECVQDMDHENMFWYRQDPGLGLRLIYFSYDVKMKEKGDIPEGYSVSREKKERFSLILESASTNQTSMYLCASSLVISPLHFGNGTRLTVT.

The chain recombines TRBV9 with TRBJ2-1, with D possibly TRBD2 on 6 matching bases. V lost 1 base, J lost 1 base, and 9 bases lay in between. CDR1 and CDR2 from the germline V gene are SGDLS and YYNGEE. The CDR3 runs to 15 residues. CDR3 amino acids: CASSVRLGSYNEQFF. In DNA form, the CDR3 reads TGTGCCAGCAGCGTACGACTAGGGTCCTACAATGAGCAGTTCTTC.

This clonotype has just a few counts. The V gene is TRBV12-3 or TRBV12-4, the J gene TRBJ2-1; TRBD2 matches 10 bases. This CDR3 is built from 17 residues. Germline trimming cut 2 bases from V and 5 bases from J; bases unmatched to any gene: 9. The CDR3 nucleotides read TGTGCCAGCAGTTTACAGAGCGGGAGGGAGGCACACAATGAGCAGTTCTTC. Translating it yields CASSLQSGREAHNEQFF.

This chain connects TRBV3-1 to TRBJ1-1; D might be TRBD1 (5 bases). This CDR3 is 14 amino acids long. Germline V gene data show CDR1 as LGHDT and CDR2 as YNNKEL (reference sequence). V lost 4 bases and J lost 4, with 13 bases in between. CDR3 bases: TGTGCCAGCAGCCTCCATCCAGGGAGCACTGAAGCTTTCTTT. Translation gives CASSLHPGSTEAFF.